Below, 29 T cell receptor beta chains from the same sample are listed, as sequenced in a study of T cells in Graves' hyperthyroidism and ophthalmopathy. Amplification of TCR beta CDR3 regions used RNA as the template. The HTBI primer set was used in a first-round RT-PCR of the TCR CDR3. MiXCR, run by TCRdb on the multiplex PCR reads, gives a single entry per CDR3 protein. The sample gives roughly 500,000 distinct CDR3 sequences, 46% of which show up once; 44% is in the top ten. The sequencing input was peripheral blood or thyroid tissue (not recorded which). The receptors here all came from an adult woman with Graves' disease, either hyperthyroidism or ophthalmopathy (not recorded which).

This chain uses TRBV7-9 with TRBJ1-2, with D perhaps matching TRBD1 (6 bases). Germline CDR1 is SEHNR and CDR2 is FQNEAQ (reference sequence). This CDR3 region has 14 residues. V was pared by 1 base and J by 6 bases, with 12 bases between. The CDR3 protein is CASSLGKGGHGYTF. As DNA, the CDR3 is TGTGCCAGCAGCTTAGGGAAAGGGGGTCATGGCTACACCTTC.

The chain links TRBV6-5 to TRBJ2-7; 8 bases are shared with TRBD1. The CDR3 sequence is 13 residues long. CDR1 and CDR2 (germline): MNHEY, SVGAGI. V lost 8 bases to trimming and J lost 7 bases; unmatched junction nucleotides: 10. The CDR3 reads CASAPTGAGEQYF. The CDR3 region has the DNA TGTGCCAGCGCCCCGACAGGGGCGGGAGAGCAGTACTTC.

This sequence joins TRBV7-2 and TRBJ2-5, with D possibly being TRBD1 (6 bases). CDR3 length: 18 amino acids. The V gene's germline CDR1 is SGHTA and CDR2 FQGNSA. Trimming shortened V by 4 bases and J by 5 bases, and 26 bases separated the two germline ends. Here the CDR3 DNA reads TGTGCCAGCAGCTACCGAAGGGCGGCAGGGGCATTTGGGGAGACCCAGTACTTC. Protein product: CASSYRRAAGAFGETQYF.

Many counts were recorded for this clonotype. For the CDR3, the DNA is TGTGCCAGCAGTCCCGTGGTAACCGGGGAGCTGTTTTTT. Its translation is CASSPVVTGELFF. The rearrangement links TRBV12-3 or TRBV12-4 to TRBJ2-2; D is ambiguous. The CDR3 runs 13 residues. V lost 5 bases to trimming and J lost 5 bases, with 9 bases between them.

This chain joins TRBV29-1 and TRBJ1-1, with 8 bases identical to TRBD1. The CDR3 contains 12 residues. The germline V gene has CDR1 SQVTM and CDR2 ANQGSEA. Losses at the gene ends were 6 bases for V and 7 bases for J; bases not matched to a gene: 7. The CDR3 DNA reads TGCAGCGTCGGAGGACAGGGCCTTGAAGCTTTCTTT. Residues: CSVGGQGLEAFF.

To note about this clonotype: Germline is not matched at one junction end, which may reflect a read error. This chain uses TRBV7-2 with TRBJ2-7; weak D call: TRBD1 (6 bases). Germline-derived CDR1 and CDR2 are SGHTA and FQGNSA. CDR3 length: 14 amino acids. CDR3 DNA: TGCGCCAGCAGCCATCAGACAGGAATGGGAGAGCAGTACTTC. Amino acids: CASSHQTGMGEQYF. Full variable domain (outside the CDR3, taken from reference TRBV7-2 and TRBJ2-7): GAGVSQSPSNKVTEKGKDVELRCDPISGHTALYWYRQSLGQGLEFLIYFQGNSAPDKSGLPSDRFSAERTGGSVSTLTIQRTQQEDSAVYLCASSHQTGMGEQYFGPGTRLTVT.

The chain carries TRBV29-1 and TRBJ2-7, with TRBD2 as a possible D gene (6 bases). The CDR3 loop spans 12 amino acids. With 4 bases removed from V and 6 bases from J, the gap between germline ends came to 13 bases. The germline gives CDR1 SQVTM, CDR2 ANQGSEA. In nucleotides, the CDR3 is TGCAGCGTTGGTGTGCGGGGCGCCGAGCAGTACTTC. Translation gives CSVGVRGAEQYF.

Many counts were recorded for this clonotype. V and J are TRBV6-5 and TRBJ1-1; possible D gene TRBD1, 6 bases. Germline V gives CDR1 MNHEY, CDR2 SVGAGI. The length of the CDR3 is 14 residues. Trimming took 5 bases from V and 2 from J, leaving 12 bases between them. The CDR3 region is CASSRDTTNTEAFF. CDR3 coding DNA: TGTGCCAGCAGTCGGGACACAACAAACACTGAAGCTTTCTTT.

The chain carries TRBV15 and TRBJ1-5; TRBD1 aligns across 9 bases. With V trimmed by 4 bases and J by 7 bases, 5 bases remained unmatched. Germline CDR1 LNHNV, CDR2 YYDKDF (reference sequence). The CDR3 has 14 residues. The CDR3 nucleotides read TGTGCCACCAGCACAGGACAGGGGCACCAGCCCCAGCATTTT. It is translated as CATSTGQGHQPQHF.

At least ten counts were recorded for this clonotype. J is TRBJ2-6 and V is TRBV12-3 or TRBV12-4; D gene unclear. The CDR3 covers 15 residues. The ends were cut back, 5 bases at V and 0 bases at J, with 8 bases in the middle. The DNA for the CDR3 is TGTGCCAGCAGTCTCAAATACTCTGGGGCCAACGTCCTGACTTTC. Translating gives CASSLKYSGANVLTF.

V and J are TRBV2 and TRBJ1-1, with 9 bases that match TRBD1. Germline V gene data show CDR1 as SNHLY and CDR2 as FYNNEI. CDR3 length: 15 amino acids. V was pared by 6 bases and J by 4 bases, with 9 bases of the junction left unmatched. The CDR3 loop reads CASRKGDRESTEAFF. CDR3 bases: TGTGCCAGCAGAAAAGGGGACAGGGAAAGCACTGAAGCTTTCTTT.

The sample holds many counts of this clonotype. CDR3 loop: CASSLQGVDQPQHF. The CDR3 DNA follows: TGTGCCAGCAGCTTACAGGGGGTTGATCAGCCCCAGCATTTT. V usage is TRBV7-8 and J usage is TRBJ1-5, with 7 bases fitting TRBD1. The germline V gene has CDR1 SGHVS and CDR2 FQNEAQ. V lost 2 bases and J lost 5; bases outside the gene matches: 3. There are 14 residues in the CDR3. Full variable domain (outside the CDR3, taken from reference TRBV7-8 and TRBJ1-5): GAGVSQSPRYKVAKRGQDVALRCDPISGHVSLFWYQQALGQGPEFLTYFQNEAQLDKSGLPSDRFFAERPEGSVSTLKIQRTQQEDSAVYLCASSLQGVDQPQHFGDGTRLSIL.

This chain links TRBV7-2 with TRBJ1-1, with D perhaps TRBD1 (6 bases). This CDR3 region has 16 residues. V was clipped by 6 bases and J by 1 base, with 18 bases between them. Germline V gene sequence: CDR1 SGHTA, CDR2 FQGNSA. The CDR3 nucleotides are TGTGCCAGCAGTTCCGGAGCGGGGGGCTGGAACACTGAAGCTTTCTTT. This sequence encodes CASSSGAGGWNTEAFF.

This clonotype was seen once. Here the CDR3 DNA reads TGCAGTGCTACCCAGGTGGGACAGGGGTTGCTTAATTCACCCCTCCACTTT. Translating it yields CSATQVGQGLLNSPLHF. This rearrangement joins TRBV20-1 to TRBJ1-6; 10 bases map to TRBD1. With 4 bases clipped from V and 6 bases from J, the junction kept 12 bases outside the gene matches. The CDR3 is made up of 17 amino acids. Germline V CDR1 and CDR2: DFQATT, SNEGSKA (reference sequence).

This sequence joins TRBV29-1 and TRBJ2-7; 7 positions match TRBD2. Losses at the gene ends were 5 bases for V and 1 base for J; bases not matched to a gene: 5. CDR3 length: 13 amino acids. The germline gives CDR1 SQVTM, CDR2 ANQGSEA. The CDR3 bases are TGCAGCGTTCCAGCGGGACCATCCTACGAGCAGTACTTC. Amino acids: CSVPAGPSYEQYF.

The rearrangement uses TRBV29-1 and TRBJ1-1; no definite D call. This CDR3 comprises 14 residues. From germline, CDR1 is SQVTM and CDR2 ANQGSEA. V was clipped by 3 bases and J by 1 base, with 12 bases between them. The CDR3 sequence is CSVEAVKGNTEAFF. The DNA for the CDR3 is TGCAGCGTTGAGGCAGTAAAGGGGAACACTGAAGCTTTCTTT.

This clonotype has a handful of counts. V is TRBV7-6 and J is TRBJ2-5; TRBD1 or TRBD2 may be the D gene (6 bases each). Between the trimmed V and J ends, which lost 4 bases and 5 bases, there was a span of 17 bases. The V gene's germline CDR1 is SGHVS and CDR2 FNYEAQ. The CDR3 extends over 15 amino acids. The CDR3 sequence is CASSSASGAVETQYF. In DNA form, the CDR3 reads TGTGCCAGCAGCTCGGCGTCGGGGGCGGTGGAGACCCAGTACTTC.

In its sample, this clonotype was seen many times. The CDR3 loop is CASSYRQTPGNTEAFF. The CDR3 DNA follows: TGTGCCAGCAGTTACCGCCAGACTCCGGGGAACACTGAAGCTTTCTTT. The V gene is TRBV6-5, the J gene TRBJ1-1, with D hard to call. Trimming cost V 2 bases and J 1 base, with 14 bases left between them. This CDR3 has 16 amino acids. Germline CDR1 reads MNHEY; CDR2 reads SVGAGI.

This clonotype was seen ten or more times. The V call is TRBV12-3 or TRBV12-4, the J call TRBJ2-7; D might be TRBD1 (5 bases). CDR3 length equals 14 residues. Trimming took off 7 bases at V and 7 bases at J, with 20 bases between the two ends. The CDR3 DNA reads TGTGCCAGCAAGGACAACCGTCCTTTGGGGGAGCAGTACTTC. Its protein product is CASKDNRPLGEQYF.

This clonotype was found many times. The chain has TRBV14 and TRBJ1-2; D not certain. This CDR3 has 14 amino acids. Germline CDR1 reads SGHDN; CDR2 reads FVKESK. V was shortened by 0 bases and J by 3 bases, with 8 bases between the two germline ends. CDR3 in amino acids: CASSQDSLDYGYTF. Written as DNA, the CDR3 is TGTGCCAGCAGCCAAGATTCGTTGGACTATGGCTACACCTTC.

The chain links TRBV2 to TRBJ1-2; 9 bases match TRBD1. CDR1 is SNHLY and CDR2 is FYNNEI in the germline V gene. V lost 1 base and J lost 5; bases outside the gene matches: 5. This CDR3 is built from 15 residues. The CDR3 loop reads CASSEVGTGTYGYTF. DNA for the CDR3: TGTGCCAGCAGTGAAGTAGGGACAGGGACTTATGGCTACACCTTC.

V usage is TRBV29-1 and J usage is TRBJ1-1, with 8 bases aligning to TRBD1. The V segment lost 4 bases and the J segment 11 bases; nucleotides outside the gene matches: 24. CDR1 is SQVTM, CDR2 ANQGSEA, per germline. The CDR3 runs to 17 residues. The CDR3 region is CSVVPGDTAGRGLGAFF. As DNA, the CDR3 is TGCAGCGTTGTCCCCGGGGACACCGCCGGCAGGGGGCTAGGTGCTTTCTTT.

This clonotype has more than one count but fewer than ten. The gene calls are TRBV7-9 and TRBJ2-7, with 10 positions matching TRBD2. Germline values: CDR1 SEHNR, CDR2 FQNEAQ (reference sequence). Losses at the gene ends were 4 bases for V and 0 bases for J; bases not matched to a gene: 3. This CDR3 has 15 amino acids. CDR3 DNA: TGTGCCAGCAGCTCAAAGCGGGAGGGCTCCTACGAGCAGTACTTC. Translating gives CASSSKREGSYEQYF.

This rearrangement joins TRBV29-1 to TRBJ2-5; possibly TRBD2 for D (6 bases). The germline V gene encodes CDR1 SQVTM and CDR2 ANQGSEA. CDR3 length: 18 residues. With 0 bases removed from V and 0 bases from J, the gap between germline ends came to 20 bases. Here the CDR3 DNA reads TGCAGCGTTGAAGAGGCATCATCCCGGGGACTGTACCAAGAGACCCAGTACTTC. This translates into CSVEEASSRGLYQETQYF. The full variable domain, in which reference TRBV29-1 and TRBJ2-5 provide the parts outside the CDR3, is SAVISQKPSRDICQRGTSLTIQCQVDSQVTMMFWYRQQPGQSLTLIATANQGSEATYESGFVIDKFPISRPNLTFSTLTVSNMSPEDSSIYLCSVEEASSRGLYQETQYFGPGTRLLVL.

Only a few counts were recorded for this clonotype. It may be a read error: a sequence one base away is much more abundant. The chain joins TRBV29-1 to TRBJ2-6, with D possibly being TRBD1 (6 bases). Trimming removed 7 bases at V and 0 bases at J, with 22 bases between. The CDR3 loop spans 18 amino acids. CDR1 is SQVTM and CDR2 is ANQGSEA in the germline V gene. CDR3 amino acids: CSAGGLQGGHSGANVLTF. The CDR3 DNA reads as TGCAGCGCTGGGGGTCTACAGGGCGGGCACTCTGGGGCCAACGTCCTGACTTTC.

The chain uses TRBV15 and TRBJ1-4; D possibly corresponds to TRBD1 (5 bases). The CDR3 sequence is 15 residues long. V was cut by 1 base and J by 7 bases, with 13 bases left in between. CDR1 is LNHNV, CDR2 YYDKDF, per germline (reference sequence). The chain's CDR3 is CATSRAGGGSEKLFF. DNA for the CDR3: TGTGCCACCAGCAGAGCTGGGGGAGGTAGTGAAAAACTGTTTTTT.

This chain joins TRBV15 and TRBJ1-5, with TRBD1 as a possible D gene (5 bases). CDR1 and CDR2 (germline): LNHNV, YYDKDF (reference sequence). Between the trimmed V and J ends, which lost 4 bases and 5 bases, there was a span of 15 bases. The CDR3 sequence is 15 residues long. The CDR3 DNA sequence: TGTGCCACCAGCAAGTATTCTACAGGCCATCAGCCCCAGCATTTT. This gives the protein CATSKYSTGHQPQHF.

The table lists this clonotype with many counts. The V call is TRBV29-1, the J call TRBJ1-1, with D maybe TRBD1 (6 bases). The CDR3 is 15 amino acids. Germline V gene lookup returns CDR1 SQVTM and CDR2 ANQGSEA. V was cut by 3 bases and J by 4 bases, with 18 bases left in between. CDR3 coding DNA: TGCAGCGTTGACCCAGGGGTGGCAGCGGGCACTGAAGCTTTCTTT. This sequence encodes CSVDPGVAAGTEAFF.

This clonotype was counted at least ten times. The chain is built from TRBV5-6 and TRBJ1-2, with D perhaps TRBD1 (5 bases). Between the trimmed V and J ends, which lost 1 base and 4 bases, there was a span of 14 bases. The CDR3 has 15 residues. Germline V gene data show CDR1 as SGHDT and CDR2 as YYEEEE. CDR3 in amino acids: CASSLSSSGSYGYTF. The CDR3 coding sequence is TGTGCCAGCAGCTTGTCGTCGTCAGGGTCCTATGGCTACACCTTC.